Below are 12 T cell receptor beta chains sequenced from a single sample in a study of blood T cell repertoires in COVID-19. Clones were read by immunoSEQ multiplex PCR, and TCRdb kept only the in-frame ones, dropping some. The sample consists of about 200,000 clones, roughly 88% of them appearing once. Sequencing was done on a sample of peripheral blood. The origin of the receptors is a middle-aged woman who had recovered from COVID-19.

The CDR3 here is CASSEMGQGGYGYTF. In nucleotides, the CDR3 is TGTGCCAGCAGTGAGATGGGGCAGGGGGGCTATGGCTACACCTTC. The gene calls are TRBV2 and TRBJ1-2, with 7 bases matching TRBD1. V lost 3 bases to trimming and J lost 4 bases; unmatched junction nucleotides: 8. The germline CDR1 and CDR2 sequences are SNHLY and FYNNEI. The CDR3 consists of 15 residues. Looking up the rest from reference TRBV2 and TRBJ1-2 gives the full variable domain: EPEVTQTPSHQVTQMGQEVILRCVPISNHLYFYWYRQILGQKVEFLVSFYNNEISEKSEIFDDQFSVERPDGSNFTLKIRSTKLEDSAMYFCASSEMGQGGYGYTFGSGTRLTVV.

The chain joins TRBV14 to TRBJ2-7; TRBD1 matches at 8 bases. V shed 4 bases and J 7 bases; nucleotides not matched to a gene: 15. The CDR3 runs 16 residues. Germline lookup yields CDR1 SGHDN and CDR2 FVKESK. The CDR3 nucleotides are TGTGCCAGCAGCCCGGGGACAGGCTCGGGCCGGAGAGAGCAGTACTTC. Its translation: CASSPGTGSGRREQYF.

The CDR3 protein is CASSHGSAGETYEQYF. The CDR3 DNA follows: TGTGCCAGCAGCCACGGATCAGCGGGAGAGACCTACGAGCAGTACTTC. The J gene is TRBJ2-7, the V gene TRBV6-2 or TRBV6-3; 8 nucleotides line up with TRBD2. The germline CDR1 and CDR2 sequences are MNHEY and SVGEGT. J was trimmed by 2 bases and V by 6 bases; bases with no gene match: 12. The CDR3 contains 16 residues.

This clone was recorded a few times. The chain recombines TRBV9 with TRBJ1-3; D unresolved. CDR1 is SGDLS and CDR2 is YYNGEE in the germline V gene. Trimming left V 3 bases short and J 7 bases short, with 8 bases between. The CDR3 sequence is 12 residues long. The CDR3 bases are TGTGCCAGCAGCGCCGAGGTGAACACCATATATTTT. Translated, it gives CASSAEVNTIYF. Full variable domain (outside the CDR3, taken from reference TRBV9 and TRBJ1-3): DSGVTQTPKHLITATGQRVTLRCSPRSGDLSVYWYQQSLDQGLQFLIQYYNGEERAKGNILERFSAQQFPDLHSELNLSSLELGDSALYFCASSAEVNTIYFGEGSWLTVV.

V gene TRBV7-2 combines with J gene TRBJ2-7; perhaps TRBD2 as D (6 bases). There are 14 residues in the CDR3. V lost 5 bases, J lost 0 bases, and 11 bases lay in between. Germline-derived CDR1 and CDR2 are SGHTA and FQGNSA. The CDR3 nucleotides read TGTGCCAGCAGCCAGGACTACAACTCCTACGAGCAGTACTTC. Its protein is CASSQDYNSYEQYF.

The chain combines TRBV12-2 with TRBJ1-1; TRBD1 is the table's D call and was not checked against the DNA. TRBV12-2 is a pseudogene. The CDR3 spans 15 residues. The CDR3 region is CASRSPRQSNTEAFF. In nucleotides, the CDR3 is TGTGCAAGTCGCTCACCAAGACAGAGCAACACTGAAGCTTTCTTT.

CDR3 sequence (DNA): TGTGCCAGTACCGCCCCCCGGGGGTTTTGGACCGGGGAGCTGTTTTTT. This translates into CASTAPRGFWTGELFF. This chain joins TRBV19 and TRBJ2-2; D perhaps matches TRBD2 (6 bases). The CDR3 covers 16 residues. Trimming shortened V by 7 bases and J by 5 bases, and 20 bases separated the two germline ends. Germline V gives CDR1 LNHDA, CDR2 SQIVND (reference sequence).

The chain joins TRBV27 to TRBJ1-1; 8 bases agree with TRBD1. J gave up 2 bases and V 4 bases, and 6 bases lay outside the gene matches. The germline V gene has CDR1 MNHEY and CDR2 SMNVEV (reference sequence). The CDR3 is made up of 15 amino acids. For the CDR3, the DNA is TGTGCCAGCAGTTCCCTAGGACAGGGCAACACTGAAGCTTTCTTT. Protein product: CASSSLGQGNTEAFF.

This clone was recorded a few times. The V and J genes are TRBV14 and TRBJ1-3; perhaps TRBD1 as D (6 bases). Trimming took 4 bases from V and 3 from J, leaving 25 bases between them. The CDR3 consists of 19 residues. The germline CDR1 and CDR2 sequences are SGHDN and FVKESK. In nucleotides, the CDR3 is TGTGCCAGCAGCCGAACCACGGGGCACAACAGGGTAAGTGGAAACACCATATATTTT. This translates into CASSRTTGHNRVSGNTIYF.

The chain is built from TRBV27 and TRBJ1-2, with 10 bases lining up with TRBD1. The trim removed 5 bases at V and 6 bases at J, leaving 6 bases unmatched. This CDR3 spans 14 amino acids. Germline loops: CDR1 MNHEY, CDR2 SMNVEV (reference sequence). As DNA, the CDR3 is TGTGCCAGCAGTCCGGAGACAGGGGGCAATGGCTACACCTTC. Its translation: CASSPETGGNGYTF.

V gene TRBV3-1 (or the pseudogene TRBV3-2) combines with J gene TRBJ2-7; TRBD2 matches at 9 bases. The CDR3 runs 14 residues. Germline V gene sequence: CDR1 LGHDT, CDR2 YNNKEL (reference sequence). Losses at the gene ends were 1 base for V and 2 bases for J; bases not matched to a gene: 0. CDR3 nucleotides: TGTGCCAGCAGCCAAGGACTAGCGGCCTACGAGCAGTACTTC. This encodes CASSQGLAAYEQYF.

In this sample, this clone turned up once. J is TRBJ2-5 and V is TRBV19; possible D gene TRBD1, 6 bases. The V end was cut by 1 base, the J end by 2 bases, with 17 bases between. Germline V lookup: CDR1 LNHDA, CDR2 SQIVND (reference sequence). The CDR3 consists of 17 residues. CDR3 region: CASSIGRTGTPQETQYF. DNA for the CDR3: TGTGCCAGTAGTATAGGTCGAACAGGGACCCCTCAAGAGACCCAGTACTTC. The full variable domain, in which reference TRBV19 and TRBJ2-5 provide the parts outside the CDR3, is DGGITQSPKYLFRKEGQNVTLSCEQNLNHDAMYWYRQDPGQGLRLIYYSQIVNDFQKGDIAEGYSVSREKKESFPLTVTSAQKNPTAFYLCASSIGRTGTPQETQYFGPGTRLLVL.